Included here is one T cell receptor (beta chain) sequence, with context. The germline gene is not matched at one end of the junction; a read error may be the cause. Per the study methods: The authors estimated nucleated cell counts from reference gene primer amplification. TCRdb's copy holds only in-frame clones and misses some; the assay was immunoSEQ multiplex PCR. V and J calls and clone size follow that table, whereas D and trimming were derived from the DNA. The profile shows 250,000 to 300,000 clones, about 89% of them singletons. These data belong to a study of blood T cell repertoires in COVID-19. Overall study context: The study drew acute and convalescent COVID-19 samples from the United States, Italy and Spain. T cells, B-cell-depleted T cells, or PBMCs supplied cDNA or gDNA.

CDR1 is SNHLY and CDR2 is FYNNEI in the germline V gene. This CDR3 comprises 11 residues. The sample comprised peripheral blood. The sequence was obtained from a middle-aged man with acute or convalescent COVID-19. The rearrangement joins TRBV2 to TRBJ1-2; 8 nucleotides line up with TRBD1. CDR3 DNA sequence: TGTGCCAGCGGATCCGACAGGGGTCTCTCCTTC. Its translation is CASGSDRGLSF.